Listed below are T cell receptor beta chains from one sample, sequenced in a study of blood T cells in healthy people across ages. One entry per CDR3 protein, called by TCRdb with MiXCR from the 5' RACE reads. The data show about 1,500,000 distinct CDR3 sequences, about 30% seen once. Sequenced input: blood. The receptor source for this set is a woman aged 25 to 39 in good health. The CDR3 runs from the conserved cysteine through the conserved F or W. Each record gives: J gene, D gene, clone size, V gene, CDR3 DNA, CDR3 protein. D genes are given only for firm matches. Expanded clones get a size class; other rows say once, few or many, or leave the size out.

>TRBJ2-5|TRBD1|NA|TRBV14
TGTGCCAGCAGCTACAGGGGGCTGAGGGAGACCCAGTACTTC
CASSYRGLRETQYF
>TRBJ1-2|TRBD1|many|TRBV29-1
TGCAGCGTTATTGACAGGGGAGATTATGGCTACACCTTC
CSVIDRGDYGYTF
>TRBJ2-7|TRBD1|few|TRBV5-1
TGCGCCAGCAGGACGACAGGGGCCCCCTCCTACGAGCAGTACTTC
CASRTTGAPSYEQYF
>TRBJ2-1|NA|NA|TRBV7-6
TGTGCCAGCAGCTTAGAGCCGGGGGCCTACAATGAGCAGTTCTTC
CASSLEPGAYNEQFF
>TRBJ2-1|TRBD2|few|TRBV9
TGTGCCAGCAGCGCAAAACTAGCGGGAGGCCTTCTTCATGAGCAGTTCTTC
CASSAKLAGGLLHEQFF
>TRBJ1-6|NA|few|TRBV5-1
TGCGCCAGCAGCTTGGACACTTTTGGGAATTCACCCCTCCACTTT
CASSLDTFGNSPLHF
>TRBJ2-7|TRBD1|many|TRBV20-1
TGCAGTGCTGAACAGGGGTCACGGTACGAGCAGTACTTC
CSAEQGSRYEQYF
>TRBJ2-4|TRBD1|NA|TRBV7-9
TGTGCCAGCGGTGGGACAGGGAGGGAAAACATTCAGTACTTC
CASGGTGRENIQYF
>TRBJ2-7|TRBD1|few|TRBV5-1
TGCGCCAGCAGCTTGGTCCCGTCCGGGACAGGGAACTACGAGCAGTACTTC
CASSLVPSGTGNYEQYF
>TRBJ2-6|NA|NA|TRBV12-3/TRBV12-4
TGTGCCAGCACTCGTAGGGAGACACCCAACGTCCGGACTTTC
CASTRRETPNVRTF
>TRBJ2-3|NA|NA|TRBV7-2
TGTGCCAGCAGCTCAGTAGGTCTTGCAGATACGCAGTATTTT
CASSSVGLADTQYF
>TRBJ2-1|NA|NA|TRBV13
TGTGCCAGCAGCTTATCAGCGAACAATGAGCAGTTCTTC
CASSLSANNEQFF
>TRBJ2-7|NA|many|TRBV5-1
TGCGCCAGCAGCTTCTCGGCGGGTTACGAGCAGTACTTC
CASSFSAGYEQYF
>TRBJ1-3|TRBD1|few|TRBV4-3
TGCGCCAGCAGCCAAAGTAGGGGGCCAGGAAACACCATATATTTT
CASSQSRGPGNTIYF
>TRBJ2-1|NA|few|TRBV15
TGTGCCACCAGCATTGTCAGGGGATCCTACAATGAGCAGTTCTTC
CATSIVRGSYNEQFF
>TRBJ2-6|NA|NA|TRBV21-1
TGTGCCAGCAGCAAGTTCCGGGACCCCGGGGCCAACGTCCTGACTTTC
CASSKFRDPGANVLTF
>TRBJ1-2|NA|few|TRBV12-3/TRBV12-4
TGTGCCAGCAGGTTATCCGGGGCCGGCTACACCTTC
CASRLSGAGYTF
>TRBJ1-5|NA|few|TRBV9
TGTGCCAGCAGCGTAGGTCGGACAGCGAATCAGCCCCAGCATTTT
CASSVGRTANQPQHF
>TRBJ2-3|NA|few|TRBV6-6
TGTGCCAGCAGTTGGGTCGGTCCTAGCACAGATACGCAGTATTTT
CASSWVGPSTDTQYF
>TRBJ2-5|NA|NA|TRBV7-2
TGTGCCAGCAGCATTTTGGGGGGATACCAAGAGACCCAGTACTTC
CASSILGGYQETQYF
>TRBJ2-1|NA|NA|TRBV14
TGTGCCAGCAGCCCAGAACTCAACAATGAGCAGTTCTTC
CASSPELNNEQFF
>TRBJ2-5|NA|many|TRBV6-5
TGTGCCAGCAGTTACTCGGAAGGGTGGGAGACCCAGTACTTC
CASSYSEGWETQYF
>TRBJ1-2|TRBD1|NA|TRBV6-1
TGTGTCAGCAGTGAAGACAGGGGGCATGGCTACACCTTC
CVSSEDRGHGYTF
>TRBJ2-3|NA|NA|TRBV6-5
TGTGCCAGCAGTTTTTCTTCGGTCTTTCCTAGCACAGATACGCAGTATTTT
CASSFSSVFPSTDTQYF
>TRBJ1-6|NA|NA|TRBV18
TGTGCCAGCTCACGGGACGGTACTTCACCCCTCCACTTT
CASSRDGTSPLHF
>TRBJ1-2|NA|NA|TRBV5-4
TGTGCCAGCAGTGTCGTCGGATTTCAAGGGGGCTACACCTTC
CASSVVGFQGGYTF
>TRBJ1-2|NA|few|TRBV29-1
TGCAGCGTTGAAGTATACAGGTACACCTTC
CSVEVYRYTF
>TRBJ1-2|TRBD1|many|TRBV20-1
TGCAGTGCTAGAGATGACAGGGCCTATGGCTACACCTTC
CSARDDRAYGYTF
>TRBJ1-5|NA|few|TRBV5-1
TGCGCCAGCAGCAGACAGCCCCAGCATTTT
CASSRQPQHF
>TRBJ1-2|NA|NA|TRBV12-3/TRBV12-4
TGTGCCAGCACCGACACCGGGACTGGCTACACCTTC
CASTDTGTGYTF
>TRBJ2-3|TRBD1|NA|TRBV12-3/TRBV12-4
TGTGCCAGCAGTTCGGGACAGGGGAGGTCAGATACGGAGTATTTT
CASSSGQGRSDTEYF
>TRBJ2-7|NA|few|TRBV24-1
TGTGCCACTCCGGGACAAAAATACGAGCAGTACTTC
CATPGQKYEQYF
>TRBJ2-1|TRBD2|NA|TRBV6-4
TGTGCCAGCAGCGCCCTAGCGGGGGCCCTGAATGAGCAGTTCTTC
CASSALAGALNEQFF
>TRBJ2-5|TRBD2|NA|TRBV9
TGTGCCAGCAGCGCTAGCGGGAGGGCCTGGGAGACCCAGTACTTC
CASSASGRAWETQYF
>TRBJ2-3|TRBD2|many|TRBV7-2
TGTGCCAGCAGCCTGAGTAGCGGGTCCACAGATACGCAGTATTTT
CASSLSSGSTDTQYF
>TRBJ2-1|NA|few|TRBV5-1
TGCGCCAGCAGCTTGCTACCGGGGCAGTCCTACAATGAGCAGTTCTTC
CASSLLPGQSYNEQFF
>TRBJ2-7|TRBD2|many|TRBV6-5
TGTGCCAGCAGCCAACTAGCGGGAAGTTACGAGCAGTACTTC
CASSQLAGSYEQYF
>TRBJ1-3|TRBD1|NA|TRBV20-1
TGCAGTGTGGACACAGGGGGGAGCTCTGGAAACACCATATATTTT
CSVDTGGSSGNTIYF
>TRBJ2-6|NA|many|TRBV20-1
TGCAGTGCGCGGAGAGGGGCTGGGGCCAACGTCCTGACTTTC
CSARRGAGANVLTF
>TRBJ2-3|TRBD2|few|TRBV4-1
TGCGCCAGCCGCCCAGCGGGGGGGCCAGATACGCAGTATTTT
CASRPAGGPDTQYF
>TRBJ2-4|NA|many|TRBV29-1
TGCAGCGTCCTGTGGGGCAGTGCCAAAAACATTCAGTACTTC
CSVLWGSAKNIQYF
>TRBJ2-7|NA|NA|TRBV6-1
TGTGCCAGCAGCGGGGTGGTCGAGCAGTACTTC
CASSGVVEQYF
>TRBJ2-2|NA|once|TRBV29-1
TGCAGCGTTGAATGGCAGGGCCCGAACACCGGGGAGCTGTTTTTT
CSVEWQGPNTGELFF
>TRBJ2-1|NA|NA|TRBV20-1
TGCAGTGCTAGTGCGGGGCCCACCTACAATGAGCAGTTCTTC
CSASAGPTYNEQFF
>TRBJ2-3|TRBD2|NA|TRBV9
TGTGCCAGCCCTACCTACGAAGCGGGGAAGAATACGCAGTATTTT
CASPTYEAGKNTQYF